The entry below describes one T cell receptor beta chain. This table comes from immunoSEQ multiplex PCR, and its TCRdb copy is limited to in-frame clones, with some not included. The repertoire consists of tens of thousands of clones, with more than 80% occurring once and the leading ten covering less than 2.5%. This sample was included in a study of T cell changes during pregnancy in multiple sclerosis. This CDR3 is built from 12 residues. V gave up 9 bases and J gave up 2 bases, with 11 bases separating them. From germline, CDR1 is MNHEY and CDR2 SMNVEV (reference sequence). This chain joins TRBV27 and TRBJ2-7, with TRBD2 as a possible D gene (5 bases). The TCR was taken from a female donor in good health, enrolled as a control in a pregnancy study. The source was peripheral blood, collected in the second trimester of pregnancy. CDR3 amino acids: CARSGGPYEQYF. CDR3 DNA: TGTGCCAGGTCCGGAGGCCCCTACGAGCAGTACTTC.